Below, 25 T cell receptor beta chains from the same sample are listed, as sequenced in a study of a mutant IDH1 vaccine in newly diagnosed glioma. Repertoires were generated with immunoSEQ multiplex PCR, while TCRdb's copy carries only in-frame clones and drops some. The data show 58,000 or so clones, about nine tenths seen once. These receptors are not linked to any known antigen. Specified time point: week 23, last vaccination. The vaccine gave 300 ug of a 20-mer mutant IDH1 peptide subcutaneously per dose. The specimen was PBMCs, collected from a glioma patient whose treatment included an IDH1 peptide vaccine. These receptors were collected from a man aged 40-49 years with glioma.

This chain joins TRBV15 and TRBJ2-3; TRBD2 might be the D (5 bases). This CDR3 region has 16 residues. Trimming stripped 0 bases from V and 4 bases from J, with 14 bases between. From germline, CDR1 is LNHNV and CDR2 YYDKDF (reference sequence). CDR3 bases: TGTGCCACCAGCAGAGATAAAGCGGTAGGGTCAGATACGCAGTATTTT. It specifies CATSRDKAVGSDTQYF.

This clone occurred a few times. V gene TRBV7-9 combines with J gene TRBJ1-4, with TRBD1 as a possible D gene (5 bases). Per the germline V gene, CDR1 is SEHNR and CDR2 is FQNEAQ (reference sequence). CDR3 length equals 16 residues. Trimming took off 1 base at V and 8 bases at J, with 17 bases between the two ends. The CDR3 protein is CASSLGRGRREEKLFF. DNA of the CDR3: TGTGCCAGCAGCTTAGGTCGGGGACGCCGGGAGGAAAAACTGTTTTTT.

The genes are TRBV2 and TRBJ1-1; 12 nucleotides align to TRBD1. The CDR3 runs to 15 residues. CDR1 is SNHLY and CDR2 is FYNNEI in the germline V gene. Trimming removed 6 bases from V and 6 bases from J; junction bases left unmatched: 8. The DNA for the CDR3 is TGTGCCAGCAGAGGGACAGGGGGCTTGGTCGCTGAAGCTTTCTTT. Translation gives CASRGTGGLVAEAFF.

This clone was seen more than once but under ten times. The CDR3 here is CASSLGQSNEKLFF. In DNA, the CDR3 is TGCGCCAGCAGCTTGGGTCAGAGTAATGAAAAACTGTTTTTT. The chain employs TRBV5-1 and TRBJ1-4; the D is unclear. Looked up from germline, CDR1 is SGHRS and CDR2 is YFSETQ. V was shortened by 0 bases and J by 4 bases, with 7 bases between the two germline ends. This CDR3 region has 14 residues.

V usage is TRBV5-1 and J usage is TRBJ2-1; TRBD2 matches at 8 bases. Germline V lookup: CDR1 SGHRS, CDR2 YFSETQ. V lost 3 bases, J lost 9 bases, and 8 bases stayed unmatched. This CDR3 is built from 14 residues. CDR3 DNA sequence: TGCGCCAGCAGCTCCCAGCGGGAGACCGGTGAGCAGTTCTTC. The encoded protein is CASSSQRETGEQFF.

The chain is built from TRBV5-1 and TRBJ1-1, with D possibly matching TRBD1 (6 bases). The CDR3 runs 13 residues. The V end was cut by 3 bases, the J end by 0 bases, with 6 bases between. CDR1 is SGHRS, CDR2 YFSETQ, per germline. The CDR3 sequence is CASSWGLNTEAFF. The CDR3 DNA sequence: TGCGCCAGCAGCTGGGGGCTGAACACTGAAGCTTTCTTT.

This chain joins TRBV18 and TRBJ1-2, with no clear D. Germline assignment: CDR1 KGHSH and CDR2 LQKENI. The CDR3 has 15 amino acids. With 3 bases removed from V and 5 bases from J, the gap between germline ends came to 16 bases. The CDR3 region is CASSPEGRITYGYTF. The CDR3 DNA sequence: TGTGCCAGCTCACCTGAAGGGCGCATTACTTATGGCTACACCTTC. The full variable domain, in which reference TRBV18 and TRBJ1-2 provide the parts outside the CDR3, is NAGVMQNPRHLVRRRGQEARLRCSPMKGHSHVYWYRQLPEEGLKFMVYLQKENIIDESGMPKERFSAEFPKEGPSILRIQQVVRGDSAAYFCASSPEGRITYGYTFGSGTRLTVV.

The chain couples TRBV12-5 to TRBJ2-7; 8 nucleotides line up with TRBD2. Germline V gene data show CDR1 as LGHNT and CDR2 as FRNRAP. This CDR3 comprises 15 residues. The V and J ends lost 6 bases and 5 bases, in that order; junction bases with no gene match: 12. The DNA of the CDR3 is TGTGCTAGTGGCTCCACCGCGGGAGGAAGGAACGAGCAGTACTTC. This gives the protein CASGSTAGGRNEQYF. Combining the CDR3 with reference TRBV12-5 and TRBJ2-7 gives the whole variable domain DARVTQTPRHKVTEMGQEVTMRCQPILGHNTVFWYRQTMMQGLELLAYFRNRAPLDDSGMPKDRFSAEMPDATLATLKIQPSEPRDSAVYFCASGSTAGGRNEQYFGPGTRLTVT.

The table lists this clone with a few counts. This chain uses TRBV2 with TRBJ1-2, with 7 positions matching TRBD1. With V trimmed by 4 bases and J by 5 bases, 1 base remained unmatched. This CDR3 contains 12 residues. Germline assignment: CDR1 SNHLY and CDR2 FYNNEI. CDR3 sequence reads: CASSVQGYGYTF. DNA of the CDR3: TGTGCCAGCAGTGTACAGGGGTATGGCTACACCTTC.

This chain uses TRBV28 with TRBJ2-7; D is unclear. Germline CDR1 is MDHEN and CDR2 is SYDVKM. The CDR3 is 14 residues long. V lost 5 bases to trimming and J lost 3 bases, with 14 bases between them. The CDR3 loop reads CASSPPPPLYEQYF. Written as DNA, the CDR3 is TGTGCCAGCAGTCCACCCCCGCCCCTCTACGAGCAGTACTTC.

This chain connects TRBV10-3 to TRBJ2-5; TRBD2 matches 14 bases. Germline CDR1 reads ENHRY; CDR2 reads SYGVKD. The CDR3 covers 14 residues. V was clipped by 10 bases and J by 2 bases; unmatched bases: 3. CDR3 loop: CATRTSGRQETQYF. The CDR3 DNA reads TGTGCCACACGGACTAGCGGGAGGCAAGAGACCCAGTACTTC.

This chain connects TRBV19 to TRBJ1-1; perhaps TRBD1 as D (5 bases). The V gene lost 4 bases and the J gene lost 3 bases, with 9 bases spanning the gap. This CDR3 is built from 13 residues. The germline V gene encodes CDR1 LNHDA and CDR2 SQIVND (reference sequence). CDR3 sequence (DNA): TGTGCCAGTAGTACCCAGGGATACACTGAAGCTTTCTTT. This gives the protein CASSTQGYTEAFF.

This chain connects TRBV5-1 to TRBJ2-1; possibly TRBD2 for D (6 bases). V dropped 6 bases and J dropped 0 bases, with 7 bases sitting between them. The CDR3 is made up of 13 amino acids. Germline CDR1 and CDR2: SGHRS and YFSETQ. CDR3 amino acids: CASTSDSYNEQFF. The DNA of the CDR3 is TGCGCCAGCACTAGCGACTCCTACAATGAGCAGTTCTTC.

V is TRBV6-1 and J is TRBJ2-3; the D is unclear. CDR3 size: 12 residues. Looked up from germline, CDR1 is MNHNS and CDR2 is SASEGT. Trimming removed 2 bases from V and 7 bases from J, with 7 bases in between. The CDR3 coding sequence is TGTGCCAGCAGTGAAATCGAGTATACGCAGTATTTT. Amino acids: CASSEIEYTQYF.

The table lists this clone with a count of one. The chain has TRBV7-8 and TRBJ2-1; the D call may be TRBD1 or TRBD2 (6 bases each). V dropped 5 bases and J dropped 6 bases, with 17 bases sitting between them. The CDR3 sequence is 15 residues long. CDR1 and CDR2 from the germline V gene are SGHVS and FQNEAQ. CDR3 protein: CASSPGAGVGNEQFF. The CDR3 nucleotides read TGTGCCAGCAGCCCGGGGGCAGGGGTGGGCAATGAGCAGTTCTTC.

This chain connects TRBV7-2 to TRBJ2-3; the D call may be TRBD1 or TRBD2 (6 bases each). Trimming took off 6 bases at V and 6 bases at J, with 16 bases between the two ends. The CDR3 has 14 residues. In germline, CDR1 is SGHTA, CDR2 FQGNSA. The DNA of the CDR3 is TGTGCCAGCAGTAGAGGGGGGCCGGTGGATACGCAGTATTTT. Amino acid sequence: CASSRGGPVDTQYF. The variable domain in full, completed from reference TRBV7-2 and TRBJ2-3, reads GAGVSQSPSNKVTEKGKDVELRCDPISGHTALYWYRQSLGQGLEFLIYFQGNSAPDKSGLPSDRFSAERTGGSVSTLTIQRTQQEDSAVYLCASSRGGPVDTQYFGPGTRLTVL.

This chain connects TRBV11-2 to TRBJ2-7; 9 bases align to TRBD2. CDR3 size: 15 residues. J lost 3 bases, V lost 4 bases, and 7 bases had no gene match. Germline loops: CDR1 SGHAT, CDR2 FQNNGV. CDR3 sequence: CASSSLLRGGYEQYF. The CDR3 DNA reads as TGTGCCAGCAGCTCCCTACTGCGGGGGGGCTACGAGCAGTACTTC.

Concerning this clone: The same CDR3 also results from other DNA sequences found in this sample. The chain recombines TRBV6-5 with TRBJ2-7, with D maybe TRBD2 (6 bases). CDR3 length equals 14 residues. Per the germline V gene, CDR1 is MNHEY and CDR2 is SVGAGI. V was cut by 5 bases and J by 0 bases, with 11 bases left in between. The CDR3 DNA follows: TGTGCCAGCAGTCCCAGGCGGGACTCCTACGAGCAGTACTTC. Residues: CASSPRRDSYEQYF.

CDR3 region: CASSLAGTDYNQPQHF. The CDR3 DNA reads TGTGCCAGCAGCTTAGCAGGGACAGATTACAATCAGCCCCAGCATTTT. This sequence joins TRBV7-8 and TRBJ1-5, with TRBD1 matching over 7 bases. Germline-derived CDR1 and CDR2 are SGHVS and FQNEAQ. V shed 0 bases and J 3 bases; nucleotides not matched to a gene: 5. This CDR3 is built from 16 residues.

This rearrangement joins TRBV7-9 to TRBJ2-7; no clear D. The germline V gene encodes CDR1 SEHNR and CDR2 FQNEAQ (reference sequence). Trimming took 5 bases from V and 6 from J, leaving 8 bases between them. The CDR3 loop spans 11 amino acids. Written as DNA, the CDR3 is TGTGCCAGCAGCCAAGGAGCCGAGCAGTACTTC. This sequence encodes CASSQGAEQYF.

The V call is TRBV27, the J call TRBJ1-3; 7 positions match TRBD1. This CDR3 is built from 13 residues. After removal of 6 bases from V and 4 bases from J, the junction contained 3 bases not matched to a gene. CDR1 is MNHEY and CDR2 is SMNVEV in the germline V gene (reference sequence). The CDR3 DNA is TGTGCCAGCAGGGTGACAGGGGGAAACACCATATATTTT. Its protein is CASRVTGGNTIYF.

This sequence joins TRBV5-1 and TRBJ2-7; TRBD2 aligns across 9 bases. Germline V gene data show CDR1 as SGHRS and CDR2 as YFSETQ. V shed 4 bases and J 6 bases; nucleotides not matched to a gene: 11. The CDR3 is 15 residues long. The CDR3 reads CASSPDPIAGVEQYF. The DNA for the CDR3 is TGCGCCAGCAGCCCGGACCCGATAGCGGGAGTCGAGCAGTACTTC. Supplemented by reference TRBV5-1 and TRBJ2-7, the full variable domain reads KAGVTQTPRYLIKTRGQQVTLSCSPISGHRSVSWYQQTPGQGLQFLFEYFSETQRNKGNFPGRFSGRQFSNSRSEMNVSTLELGDSALYLCASSPDPIAGVEQYFGPGTRLTVT.

The genes are TRBV7-9 and TRBJ2-5; D not certain. This CDR3 region has 14 residues. The germline CDR1 and CDR2 sequences are SEHNR and FQNEAQ (reference sequence). Trimming removed 0 bases at V and 5 bases at J, with 10 bases between. The CDR3 loop is CASSLALGWETQYF. CDR3 nucleotide sequence: TGTGCCAGCAGCTTAGCGTTGGGATGGGAGACCCAGTACTTC.

The chain has TRBV5-1 and TRBJ2-7; 7 bases are a match to TRBD1. Germline V gene sequence: CDR1 SGHRS, CDR2 YFSETQ. V dropped 5 bases and J dropped 2; count of bases not matched to a gene: 10. The CDR3 spans 15 residues. In DNA form, the CDR3 reads TGCGCCAGCAGATCTTCTTTGGGACAGACCTACGAGCAGTACTTC. Residues: CASRSSLGQTYEQYF.

The genes are TRBV5-3 and TRBJ1-1, with D possibly matching TRBD1 (5 bases). TRBV5-3 belongs to the ORF category, with a function that is uncertain. The CDR3 has 14 residues. Trimming stripped 4 bases from V and 2 bases from J, with 12 bases between. CDR3 residues: CARSPGAFNTEAFF. The CDR3 nucleotides are TGTGCCAGAAGCCCCGGGGCCTTTAACACTGAAGCTTTCTTT.